A selection of T cell receptor beta chains follows, all from one sample in a study of blood T cell repertoires in COVID-19. Data came from immunoSEQ multiplex PCR; TCRdb stores just in-frame clones and leaves some out. The table shows fewer than 500,000 clones, with 75% to 90% occurring only once. The sample taken for sequencing was PBMCs or T cells enriched from blood (not recorded which). The receptors were gathered from a young man who had recovered from COVID-19. CDR3s include the opening cysteine and the closing phenylalanine or tryptophan. The order of the fields is J gene, V gene, clone size, D gene, CDR3 DNA, CDR3 protein. The D gene is left open where the match is weak. Only some rows state a clone size, as once, few, many or a class for expanded clones.

J: TRBJ1-2
V: TRBV7-9
size: -
D: -
DNA: TGTGCCAGCAGCTTAGCGAAACAGACCCTCTATGGCTACACCTTC
CDR3: CASSLAKQTLYGYTF

J: TRBJ2-1
V: TRBV11-2
size: few
D: TRBD1
DNA: TGTGCCAGCAGCACGGGACAGGAAAACAATGAGCAGTTCTTC
CDR3: CASSTGQENNEQFF

J: TRBJ2-7
V: TRBV2
size: -
D: TRBD1
DNA: TGTGCCAGCAGTGAAAAGGGGGCGGGTGAGCAGTACTTC
CDR3: CASSEKGAGEQYF

J: TRBJ1-1
V: TRBV7-2
size: -
D: TRBD1
DNA: TGTGCCAGCAGCTTAGAGGCAGGGGGAAGGAGGTACACTGAAGCTTTCTTT
CDR3: CASSLEAGGRRYTEAFF

J: TRBJ1-5
V: TRBV21-1
size: -
D: -
DNA: TGTGCCAGCAGCATGTCTGGGGACACCTGGAGAAATCAGCCCCAGCATTTT
CDR3: CASSMSGDTWRNQPQHF

J: TRBJ1-2
V: TRBV5-5
size: -
D: -
DNA: TGTGCCAGCAGCTTGGTTCCCGTCCAGGGCTACACCTTC
CDR3: CASSLVPVQGYTF

J: TRBJ2-7
V: TRBV3-1/TRBV3-2
size: -
D: -
DNA: TGTGCCAGCAGCCCCCATAGCGACGAGCAGTACTTC
CDR3: CASSPHSDEQYF

J: TRBJ2-1
V: TRBV9
size: -
D: -
DNA: TGTGCCAGCAGCGGGTCTGCGGCGGCCTCCTACAATGAGCAGTTCTTC
CDR3: CASSGSAAASYNEQFF

J: TRBJ2-7
V: TRBV7-9
size: -
D: TRBD2
DNA: TGTGCCAGCGGGTCGACTAGCGGCCACGAGCAGTACTTC
CDR3: CASGSTSGHEQYF

J: TRBJ1-2
V: TRBV19
size: -
D: -
DNA: TGTGCCAGTACGGGTTTTCCCGGGACTACAGATGGCTACACCTTC
CDR3: CASTGFPGTTDGYTF

J: TRBJ2-7
V: TRBV9
size: -
D: -
DNA: TGTGCCAGCAGCGTATCATCACCAGGGCCACTGTGCTTC
CDR3: CASSVSSPGPLCF

J: TRBJ2-7
V: TRBV13
size: -
D: TRBD2
DNA: TGTGCCAGCAGCTTTAGCGGGAGCGAGCAGTACTTC
CDR3: CASSFSGSEQYF

J: TRBJ2-1
V: TRBV19
size: once
D: -
DNA: TGTGCCAGTAGTTTAGGCAGGGGGGCTTCAACTGAGCAGTTCTTC
CDR3: CASSLGRGASTEQFF

J: TRBJ2-4
V: TRBV23-1
size: -
D: -
DNA: TGCGCCAGCAGTCAGACCTCAGGGGACCGGGGAAACATTCAGTACTTC
CDR3: CASSQTSGDRGNIQYF

J: TRBJ1-5
V: TRBV4-2
size: -
D: TRBD1
DNA: TGTGCCAGCAGCCAAGAAGTGACAGGGGGCTTTCAGCCCCAGCATTTT
CDR3: CASSQEVTGGFQPQHF

J: TRBJ1-2
V: TRBV29-1
size: -
D: TRBD1
DNA: TGCAGCGTTGTCTCCGGGACAGACTATGGCTACACCTTC
CDR3: CSVVSGTDYGYTF

J: TRBJ1-4
V: TRBV28
size: -
D: -
DNA: TGTGCCAGCAGCCAGACAGCGACCTTTAATGAAAAACTGTTTTTT
CDR3: CASSQTATFNEKLFF

J: TRBJ2-1
V: TRBV10-3
size: -
D: TRBD2
DNA: TGTGCCATCAGCGATAGCGGGAGGGCGGGTAATGAGCAGTTCTTC
CDR3: CAISDSGRAGNEQFF

J: TRBJ2-7
V: TRBV28
size: -
D: -
DNA: TGTGCCAGCAGTTTAACGGTCCGACAGGCGGCCTACGAGCAGTACTTC
CDR3: CASSLTVRQAAYEQYF

J: TRBJ1-2
V: TRBV7-9
size: -
D: -
DNA: TGTGCCAGCAGCTTAGAAGCAGGGGAATCCTATGGCTACACCTTC
CDR3: CASSLEAGESYGYTF

J: TRBJ1-5
V: TRBV19
size: -
D: TRBD1
DNA: TGTGCCAGTACCCGGGACAGTACCATTGGCAATCAGCCCCAGCATTTT
CDR3: CASTRDSTIGNQPQHF

J: TRBJ1-2
V: TRBV12-5
size: -
D: -
DNA: TGTGCTAGTGGTTTGGTCCGTAGAGCGGGGGACTATGGCTACACCTTC
CDR3: CASGLVRRAGDYGYTF

J: TRBJ1-2
V: TRBV5-5
size: -
D: -
DNA: TGTGCCAGCAGCTTGGAGAGGGGACACGGCGGCTACACCTTC
CDR3: CASSLERGHGGYTF

J: TRBJ2-3
V: TRBV7-2
size: -
D: TRBD2
DNA: TGTGCCAGCAGGGCAACTTGGGTAGCGGGAAGCACAGATACGCAGTATTTT
CDR3: CASRATWVAGSTDTQYF

J: TRBJ1-4
V: TRBV24-1
size: -
D: -
DNA: TGTGCCACCAGTTCAGGGCCAACTAATGAAAAACTGTTTTTT
CDR3: CATSSGPTNEKLFF

J: TRBJ2-5
V: TRBV24-1
size: -
D: TRBD2
DNA: TGTGCCACCGGGAGGGGTAGCGGAGAGACCCAGTACTTC
CDR3: CATGRGSGETQYF

J: TRBJ1-5
V: TRBV19
size: once
D: TRBD1
DNA: TGTGCCAGTAGGGGACAGGGGGCAGTTTGGAGCAATCAGCCCCAGCATTTT
CDR3: CASRGQGAVWSNQPQHF

J: TRBJ2-2
V: TRBV19
size: -
D: -
DNA: TGTGCCAGTAGTATCTTGGGAGAACTCCTTGCCGGGGAGCTGTTTTTT
CDR3: CASSILGELLAGELFF

J: TRBJ2-7
V: TRBV28
size: -
D: -
DNA: TGTGCCAGCAGTTCCCGGAGAGGCGAGCAGTACTTC
CDR3: CASSSRRGEQYF

J: TRBJ2-3
V: TRBV5-1
size: -
D: -
DNA: TGCGCCAGCAGCCCGGACGCGGGGCGCACAGATACGCAGTATTTT
CDR3: CASSPDAGRTDTQYF

J: TRBJ1-3
V: TRBV15
size: -
D: -
DNA: TGTGCCACCAGCAGAGATGCAGGGATGGTTGGAAACACCATATATTTT
CDR3: CATSRDAGMVGNTIYF

J: TRBJ1-1
V: TRBV5-1
size: -
D: TRBD1
DNA: TGCGCCAGCAGCTCCAAACAGGGGCACACTGAAGCTTTCTTT
CDR3: CASSSKQGHTEAFF

J: TRBJ1-1
V: TRBV28
size: -
D: TRBD1
DNA: TGTGCCAGCGGACTGACAGGGGGCAACACTGAAGCTTTCTTT
CDR3: CASGLTGGNTEAFF

J: TRBJ2-7
V: TRBV10-3
size: -
D: TRBD2
DNA: TGTGCCATCAGTGAGGGTACTAGCGGGAATCTGGGGGAGCAGTACTTC
CDR3: CAISEGTSGNLGEQYF

J: TRBJ2-7
V: TRBV10-3
size: -
D: TRBD1
DNA: TGTGCCATCAATCCGACGGGCAGGGGGTCCTACGAGCAGTACTTC
CDR3: CAINPTGRGSYEQYF

J: TRBJ1-1
V: TRBV7-9
size: -
D: -
DNA: TGTGCCAGCAGCTTAGATCAAAGGCGGCACACTGAAGCTTTCTTT
CDR3: CASSLDQRRHTEAFF